Listed here are 11 T cell receptor beta chains from one sample, sequenced in a study of response to subunit inactivated influenza vaccine. MiXCR, applied by TCRdb to the RT-PCR reads, yields one record per CDR3 protein. Among about 800,000 distinct CDR3 sequences listed, roughly 20% were seen once. The sample in question was PBMCs from blood, obtained 5 days after vaccination. The receptors derive from a man aged 50-60 years who received an inactivated influenza vaccine.

This clonotype was counted only a few times. This sequence joins TRBV2 and TRBJ1-5; the D is unclear. There are 11 residues in the CDR3. Germline CDR1 and CDR2: SNHLY and FYNNEI. Trimming removed 6 bases from V and 11 bases from J, with 11 bases in between. CDR3 nucleotides: TGTGCCAGCAGCGCGATCGGGTCCCAGCATTTT. Its protein product is CASSAIGSQHF.

The chain links TRBV12-3 or TRBV12-4 to TRBJ2-1; D unclear. The V gene lost 5 bases and the J gene lost 0 bases, with 8 bases spanning the gap. The CDR3 length is 14 residues. The CDR3 spells CASSNVVSYNEQFF. In DNA, the CDR3 is TGTGCCAGCAGTAACGTAGTCTCCTACAATGAGCAGTTCTTC.

The gene calls are TRBV7-9 and TRBJ2-5; D is undetermined. Between the trimmed V and J ends, which lost 2 bases and 3 bases, there was a span of 10 bases. Germline V gene data show CDR1 as SEHNR and CDR2 as FQNEAQ (reference sequence). The CDR3 runs to 14 residues. In nucleotides, the CDR3 is TGTGCCAGCAGCTTACTCGGCAGCAAAGAGACCCAGTACTTC. Its protein product is CASSLLGSKETQYF.

This clonotype was counted many times. The V and J genes are TRBV5-1 and TRBJ2-1, with D unclear. Germline V gene lookup returns CDR1 SGHRS and CDR2 YFSETQ. The V and J ends lost 0 bases and 5 bases respectively, with 12 bases between them. CDR3 length: 15 amino acids. Here the CDR3 DNA reads TGCGCCAGCAGCTTGGGTCCGGGTCTCGACAATGAGCAGTTCTTC. Translating gives CASSLGPGLDNEQFF.

V is TRBV5-5 and J is TRBJ2-5; TRBD1 agrees at 7 bases. The V gene's germline CDR1 is SGHKS and CDR2 YYEKEE (reference sequence). The CDR3 has 17 residues. V shed 4 bases and J 1 base; nucleotides not matched to a gene: 13. The CDR3: CASSPGTVLEPQETQYF. Here the CDR3 DNA reads TGTGCCAGCAGCCCAGGGACAGTCCTCGAGCCCCAAGAGACCCAGTACTTC. The variable domain in full, with the rest retrieved from reference TRBV5-5 and TRBJ2-5, is DAGVTQSPTHLIKTRGQQVTLRCSPISGHKSVSWYQQVLGQGPQFIFQYYEKEERGRGNFPDRFSARQFPNYSSELNVNALLLGDSALYLCASSPGTVLEPQETQYFGPGTRLLVL.

This clonotype has only a few counts. The rearrangement links TRBV27 to TRBJ1-2; D ambiguous. CDR1 MNHEY and CDR2 SMNVEV come from the germline V gene (reference sequence). Trimming left V 5 bases short and J 4 bases short, with 20 bases between. This CDR3 comprises 16 residues. The CDR3 DNA sequence: TGTGCCAGCAGTCACCGGATGGACTCTTCGACCTATGGCTACACCTTC. This encodes CASSHRMDSSTYGYTF.

This sequence joins TRBV20-1 and TRBJ2-7; 8 bases match TRBD2. V was pared by 5 bases and J by 0 bases, with 9 bases of the junction left unmatched. Germline V gives CDR1 DFQATT, CDR2 SNEGSKA (reference sequence). This CDR3 region has 15 residues. CDR3 residues: CSAALRLASSYEQYF. The CDR3 DNA sequence: TGCAGTGCTGCCCTCCGACTAGCGAGCTCCTACGAGCAGTACTTC.

CDR3 nucleotides: TGTGCCAGCAGCTTAGATACAGGGGCACTCACAGATACGCAGTATTTT. Translating gives CASSLDTGALTDTQYF. The chain joins TRBV7-2 to TRBJ2-3; 7 positions agree with TRBD1. The CDR3 runs to 16 residues. Looked up from germline, CDR1 is SGHTA and CDR2 is FQGNSA. V was pared by 1 base and J by 2 bases, with 6 bases of the junction left unmatched.

This clonotype was counted between two and nine times. CDR3 nucleotide sequence: TGCAGTGCTAGAGATTCCTCAGCCACCCAAGAGACCCAGTACTTC. Its protein is CSARDSSATQETQYF. The rearrangement joins TRBV20-1 to TRBJ2-5; D uncertain. The CDR3 runs 15 residues. From germline, CDR1 is DFQATT and CDR2 SNEGSKA (reference sequence). V was shortened by 0 bases and J by 1 base, with 12 bases between the two germline ends.

This clonotype has ten or more counts. This sequence joins TRBV20-1 and TRBJ1-6; perhaps TRBD1 as D (5 bases). Germline-derived CDR1 and CDR2 are DFQATT and SNEGSKA (reference sequence). The ends were cut back, 6 bases at V and 8 bases at J, with 20 bases in the middle. The CDR3 is 15 residues long. CDR3 loop: CSAKHGRVTYSPLHF. CDR3 nucleotide sequence: TGCAGTGCCAAGCATGGCAGGGTGACTTATTCACCCCTCCACTTT.

This chain joins TRBV7-6 and TRBJ2-6, with 11 bases lining up with TRBD2. Per the germline V gene, CDR1 is SGHVS and CDR2 is FNYEAQ. This CDR3 has 18 amino acids. The J segment lost 2 bases and the V segment lost 3 bases, leaving 6 bases of the junction unmatched. CDR3 nucleotides: TGTGCCAGCAGCTTCCTAACTAGCGGGAGCGCTGGGGCCAACGTCCTGACTTTC. As protein: CASSFLTSGSAGANVLTF.